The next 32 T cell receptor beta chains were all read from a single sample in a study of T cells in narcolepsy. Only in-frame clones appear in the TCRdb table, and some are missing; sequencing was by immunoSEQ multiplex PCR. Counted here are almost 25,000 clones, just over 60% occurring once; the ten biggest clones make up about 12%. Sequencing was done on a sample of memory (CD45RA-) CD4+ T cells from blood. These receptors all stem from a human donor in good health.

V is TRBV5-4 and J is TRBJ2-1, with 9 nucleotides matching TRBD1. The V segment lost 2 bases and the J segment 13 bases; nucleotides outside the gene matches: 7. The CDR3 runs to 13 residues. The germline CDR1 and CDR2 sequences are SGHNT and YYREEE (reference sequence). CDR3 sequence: CASSLQGARFQFF. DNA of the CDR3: TGTGCCAGCAGCTTACAGGGGGCGCGGTTCCAGTTCTTC.

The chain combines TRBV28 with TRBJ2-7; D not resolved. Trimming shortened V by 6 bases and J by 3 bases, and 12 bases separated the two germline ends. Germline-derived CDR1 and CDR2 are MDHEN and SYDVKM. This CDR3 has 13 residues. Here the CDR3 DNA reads TGTGCCAGCAGGCACACAGTGGGCTACGAGCAGTACTTC. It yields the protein CASRHTVGYEQYF.

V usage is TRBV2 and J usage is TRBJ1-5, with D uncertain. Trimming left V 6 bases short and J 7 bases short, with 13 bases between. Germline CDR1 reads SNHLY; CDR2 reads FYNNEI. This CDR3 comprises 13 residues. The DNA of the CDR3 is TGTGCCAGCAGAACATCGGGTAACCAGCCCCAGCATTTT. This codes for CASRTSGNQPQHF.

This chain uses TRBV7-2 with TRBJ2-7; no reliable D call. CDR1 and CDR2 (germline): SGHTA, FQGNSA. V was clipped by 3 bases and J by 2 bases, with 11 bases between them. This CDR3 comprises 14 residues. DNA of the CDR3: TGTGCCAGCAGCTTTACCCTCCCCACCTACGAGCAGTACTTC. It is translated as CASSFTLPTYEQYF. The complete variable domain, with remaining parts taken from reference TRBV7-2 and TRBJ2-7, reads GAGVSQSPSNKVTEKGKDVELRCDPISGHTALYWYRQSLGQGLEFLIYFQGNSAPDKSGLPSDRFSAERTGGSVSTLTIQRTQQEDSAVYLCASSFTLPTYEQYFGPGTRLTVT.

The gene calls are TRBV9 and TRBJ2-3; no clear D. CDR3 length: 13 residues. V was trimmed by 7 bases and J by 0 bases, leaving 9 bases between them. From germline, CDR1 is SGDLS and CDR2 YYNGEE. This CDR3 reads CASGPTSTDTQYF. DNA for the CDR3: TGTGCCAGCGGACCTACTAGCACAGATACGCAGTATTTT.

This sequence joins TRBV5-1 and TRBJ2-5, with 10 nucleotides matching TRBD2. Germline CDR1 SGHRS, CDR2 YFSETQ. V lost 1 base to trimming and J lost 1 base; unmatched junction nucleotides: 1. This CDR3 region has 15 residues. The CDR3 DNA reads TGCGCCAGCAGCTTGCCTAGCGGGGGCCAAGAGACCCAGTACTTC. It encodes CASSLPSGGQETQYF.

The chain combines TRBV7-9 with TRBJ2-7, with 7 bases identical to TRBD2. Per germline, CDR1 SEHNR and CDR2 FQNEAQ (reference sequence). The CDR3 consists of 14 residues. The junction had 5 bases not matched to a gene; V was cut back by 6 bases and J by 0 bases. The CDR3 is CASRPAGSSYEQYF. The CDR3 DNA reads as TGTGCCAGCAGGCCAGCGGGGAGCTCCTACGAGCAGTACTTC.

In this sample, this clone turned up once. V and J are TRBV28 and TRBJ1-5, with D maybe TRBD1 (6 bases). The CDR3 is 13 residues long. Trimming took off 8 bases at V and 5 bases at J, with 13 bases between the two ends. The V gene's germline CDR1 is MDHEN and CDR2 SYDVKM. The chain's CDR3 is CASGGAADQPQHF. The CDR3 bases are TGTGCCAGCGGGGGGGCAGCGGATCAGCCCCAGCATTTT.

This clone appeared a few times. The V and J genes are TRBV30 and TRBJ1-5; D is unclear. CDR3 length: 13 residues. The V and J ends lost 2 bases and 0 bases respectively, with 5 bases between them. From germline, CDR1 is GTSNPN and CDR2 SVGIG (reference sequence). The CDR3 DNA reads TGTGCCTGGAGTAGGGATAGCAATCAGCCCCAGCATTTT. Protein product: CAWSRDSNQPQHF.

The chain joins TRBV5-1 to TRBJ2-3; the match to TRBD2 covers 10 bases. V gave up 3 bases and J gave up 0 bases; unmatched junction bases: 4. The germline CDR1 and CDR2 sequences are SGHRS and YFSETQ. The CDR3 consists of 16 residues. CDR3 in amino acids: CASSSQTSGSTDTQYF. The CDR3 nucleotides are TGCGCCAGCAGCTCCCAGACTAGCGGGAGCACAGATACGCAGTATTTT.

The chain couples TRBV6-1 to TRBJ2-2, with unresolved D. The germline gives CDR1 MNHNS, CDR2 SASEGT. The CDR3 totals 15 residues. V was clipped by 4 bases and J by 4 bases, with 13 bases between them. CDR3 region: CASSGKSALTGELFF. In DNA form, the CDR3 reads TGTGCCAGCAGTGGGAAATCAGCGCTCACCGGGGAGCTGTTTTTT.

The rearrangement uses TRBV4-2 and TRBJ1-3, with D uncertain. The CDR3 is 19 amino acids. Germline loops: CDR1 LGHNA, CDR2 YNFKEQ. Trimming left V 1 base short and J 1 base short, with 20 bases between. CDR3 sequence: CASSQVPQLRSGSGNTIYF. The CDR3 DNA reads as TGTGCCAGCAGCCAAGTCCCGCAGCTCCGGTCCGGATCTGGAAACACCATATATTTT.

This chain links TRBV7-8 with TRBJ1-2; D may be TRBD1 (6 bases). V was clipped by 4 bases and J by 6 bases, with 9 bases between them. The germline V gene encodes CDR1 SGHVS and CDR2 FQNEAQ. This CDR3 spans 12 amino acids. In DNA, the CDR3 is TGTGCCAGCAGCTCCGCAGGGGATGGCTACACCTTC. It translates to CASSSAGDGYTF.

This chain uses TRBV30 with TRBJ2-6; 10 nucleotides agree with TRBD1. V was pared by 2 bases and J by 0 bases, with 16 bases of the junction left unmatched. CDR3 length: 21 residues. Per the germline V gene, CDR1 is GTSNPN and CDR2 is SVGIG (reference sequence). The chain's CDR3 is CAWSKRGGQGSFISGANVLTF. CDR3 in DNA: TGTGCCTGGAGTAAGCGCGGGGGACAGGGGTCCTTTATCTCTGGGGCCAACGTCCTGACTTTC. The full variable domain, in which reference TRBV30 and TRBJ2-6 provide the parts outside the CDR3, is SQTIHQWPATLVQPVGSPLSLECTVEGTSNPNLYWYRQAAGRGLQLLFYSVGIGQISSEVPQNLSASRPQDRQFILSSKKLLLSDSGFYLCAWSKRGGQGSFISGANVLTFGAGSRLTVL.

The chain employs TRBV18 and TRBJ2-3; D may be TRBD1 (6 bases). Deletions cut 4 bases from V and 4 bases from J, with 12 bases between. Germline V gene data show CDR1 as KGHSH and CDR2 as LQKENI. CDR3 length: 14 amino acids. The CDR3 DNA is TGTGCCAGCTCACAACAGGGTCAGGCAGATACGCAGTATTTT. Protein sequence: CASSQQGQADTQYF.

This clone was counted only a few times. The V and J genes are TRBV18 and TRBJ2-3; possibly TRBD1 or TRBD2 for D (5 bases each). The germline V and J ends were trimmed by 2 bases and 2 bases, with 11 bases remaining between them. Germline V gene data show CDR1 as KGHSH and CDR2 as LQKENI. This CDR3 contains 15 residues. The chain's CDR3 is CASSPLGENTDTQYF. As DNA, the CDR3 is TGTGCCAGCTCACCATTGGGGGAAAACACAGATACGCAGTATTTT.

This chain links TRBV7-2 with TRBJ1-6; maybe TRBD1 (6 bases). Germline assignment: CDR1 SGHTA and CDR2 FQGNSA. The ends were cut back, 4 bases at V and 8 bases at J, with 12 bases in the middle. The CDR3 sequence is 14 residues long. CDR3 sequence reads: CASSYRGDDSPLHF. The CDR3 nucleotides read TGTGCCAGCAGCTATAGGGGGGACGATTCACCCCTCCACTTT.

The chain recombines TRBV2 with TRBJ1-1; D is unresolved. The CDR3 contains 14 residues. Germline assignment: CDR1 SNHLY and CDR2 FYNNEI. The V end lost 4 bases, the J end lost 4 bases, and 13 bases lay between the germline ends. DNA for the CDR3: TGTGCCAGCAGTGGGATTAGAGGGTCCACTGAAGCTTTCTTT. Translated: CASSGIRGSTEAFF.

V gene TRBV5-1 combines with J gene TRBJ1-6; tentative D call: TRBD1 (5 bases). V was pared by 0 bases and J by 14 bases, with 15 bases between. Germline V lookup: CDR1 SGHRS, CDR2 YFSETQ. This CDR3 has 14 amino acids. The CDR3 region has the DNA TGCGCCAGCAGCTTGGGGCAGGGCATGAAAACCCTCCACTTT. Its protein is CASSLGQGMKTLHF.

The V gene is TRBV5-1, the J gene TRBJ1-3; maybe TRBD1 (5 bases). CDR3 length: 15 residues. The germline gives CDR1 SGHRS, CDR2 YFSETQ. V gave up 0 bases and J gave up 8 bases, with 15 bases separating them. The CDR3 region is CASSLAGTQVDTIYF. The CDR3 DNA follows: TGCGCCAGCAGCTTGGCCGGGACCCAGGTGGACACCATATATTTT.

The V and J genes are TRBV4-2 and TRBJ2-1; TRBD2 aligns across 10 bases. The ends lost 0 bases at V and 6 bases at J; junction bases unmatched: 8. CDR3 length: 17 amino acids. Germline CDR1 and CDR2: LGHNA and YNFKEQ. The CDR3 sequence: CASSQDGAGGPGNEQFF. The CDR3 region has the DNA TGTGCCAGCAGCCAAGATGGAGCGGGAGGGCCGGGCAATGAGCAGTTCTTC.

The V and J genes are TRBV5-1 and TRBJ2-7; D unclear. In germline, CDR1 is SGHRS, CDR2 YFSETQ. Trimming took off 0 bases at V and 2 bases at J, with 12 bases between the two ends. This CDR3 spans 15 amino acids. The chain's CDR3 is CASSLDAVPPYEQYF. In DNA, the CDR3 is TGCGCCAGCAGCTTGGATGCGGTACCCCCCTACGAGCAGTACTTC.

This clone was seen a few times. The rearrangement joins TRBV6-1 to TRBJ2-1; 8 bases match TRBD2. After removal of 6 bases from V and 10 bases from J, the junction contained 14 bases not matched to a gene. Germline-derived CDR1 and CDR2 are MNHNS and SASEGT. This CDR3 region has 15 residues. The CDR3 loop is CASRIIAGFDLEQFF. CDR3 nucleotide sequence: TGTGCCAGCAGGATCATAGCGGGATTCGACCTGGAGCAGTTCTTC.

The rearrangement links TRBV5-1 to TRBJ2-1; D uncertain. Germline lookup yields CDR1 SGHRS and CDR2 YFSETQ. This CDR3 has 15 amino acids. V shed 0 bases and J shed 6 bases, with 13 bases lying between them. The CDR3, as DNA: TGCGCCAGCAGCTTGGAAGTCACGAACCGCAATGAGCAGTTCTTC. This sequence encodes CASSLEVTNRNEQFF.

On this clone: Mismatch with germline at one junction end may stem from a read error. CDR3 nucleotides: TGTGCCAGCAGTGATATGGCCTTGGGACAGACAGGGAGTATTTTT. Amino acid sequence: CASSDMALGQTGSIF. This chain uses TRBV6-1 with TRBJ2-3, with 7 bases fitting TRBD1. Germline assignment: CDR1 MNHNS and CDR2 SASEGT. The CDR3 sequence is 15 residues long.

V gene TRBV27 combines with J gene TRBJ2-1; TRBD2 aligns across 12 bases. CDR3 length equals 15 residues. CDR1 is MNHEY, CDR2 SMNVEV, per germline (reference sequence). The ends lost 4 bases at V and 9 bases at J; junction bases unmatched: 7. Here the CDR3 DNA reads TGTGCCAGCAGTTCCGGACTAGCGGGGAGGGGTGAGCAGTTCTTC. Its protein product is CASSSGLAGRGEQFF.

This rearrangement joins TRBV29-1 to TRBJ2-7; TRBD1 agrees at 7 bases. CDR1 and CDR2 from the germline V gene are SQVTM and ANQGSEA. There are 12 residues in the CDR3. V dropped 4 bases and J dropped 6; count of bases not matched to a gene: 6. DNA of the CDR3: TGCAGCGTTGTGACAGGGACCAGCGAGCAGTACTTC. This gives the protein CSVVTGTSEQYF.

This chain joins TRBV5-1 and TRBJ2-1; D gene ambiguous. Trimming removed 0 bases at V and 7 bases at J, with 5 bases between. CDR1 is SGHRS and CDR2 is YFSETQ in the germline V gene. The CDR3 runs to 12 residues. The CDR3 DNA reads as TGCGCCAGCAGCTTGGAAAGAAATGAGCAGTTCTTC. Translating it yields CASSLERNEQFF.

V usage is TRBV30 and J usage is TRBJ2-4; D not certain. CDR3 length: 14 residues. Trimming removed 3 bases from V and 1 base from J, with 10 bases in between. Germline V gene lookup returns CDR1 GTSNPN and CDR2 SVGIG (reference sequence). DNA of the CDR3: TGTGCCTGGAGGTCGGAGTTGGCCAAAAACATTCAGTACTTC. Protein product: CAWRSELAKNIQYF. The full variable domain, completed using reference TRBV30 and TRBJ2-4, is SQTIHQWPATLVQPVGSPLSLECTVEGTSNPNLYWYRQAAGRGLQLLFYSVGIGQISSEVPQNLSASRPQDRQFILSSKKLLLSDSGFYLCAWRSELAKNIQYFGAGTRLSVL.

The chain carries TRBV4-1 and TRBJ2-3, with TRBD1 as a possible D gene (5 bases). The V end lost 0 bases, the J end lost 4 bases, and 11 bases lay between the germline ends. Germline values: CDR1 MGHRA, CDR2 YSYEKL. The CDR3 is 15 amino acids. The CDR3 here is CASSQEAGYPDTQYF. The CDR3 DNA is TGCGCCAGCAGCCAAGAAGCAGGGTACCCAGATACGCAGTATTTT.

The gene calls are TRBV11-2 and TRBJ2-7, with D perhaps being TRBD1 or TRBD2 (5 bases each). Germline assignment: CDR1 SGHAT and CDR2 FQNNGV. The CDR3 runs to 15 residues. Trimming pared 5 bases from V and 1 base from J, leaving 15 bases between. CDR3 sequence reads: CASSRSNWGSYEQYF. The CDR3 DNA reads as TGTGCCAGCAGCCGAAGTAACTGGGGGTCCTACGAGCAGTACTTC.

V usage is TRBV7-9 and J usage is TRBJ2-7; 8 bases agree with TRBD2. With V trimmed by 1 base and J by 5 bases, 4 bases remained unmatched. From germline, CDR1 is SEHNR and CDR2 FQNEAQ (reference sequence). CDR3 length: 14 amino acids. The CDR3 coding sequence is TGTGCCAGCAGCTTAGGCGGGGGGATCGACGAGCAGTACTTC. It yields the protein CASSLGGGIDEQYF.